This record covers a single T cell receptor (beta chain). This sample is drawn from a study of blood T cell repertoires in COVID-19. Study processing details: By means of reference gene primer amplification, nucleated cell counts were estimated. Sequencing used immunoSEQ multiplex PCR; TCRdb keeps in-frame clones, though not all of them. The V and J calls and clone size come from that table; D and trimming were worked out from the DNA. The profile covers 300,000 to 400,000 clones, with roughly 90% appearing a single time and about 7.3% taken by the ten largest. V was shortened by 7 bases and J by 0 bases, with 12 bases between the two germline ends. The CDR3 loop spans 14 amino acids. The germline CDR1 and CDR2 sequences are MDHEN and SYDVKM.

The gene calls are TRBV28 and TRBJ1-1; no definite D call. The sequence derives from a woman in her 70s with COVID-19, enrolled during active disease. The sequenced sample was peripheral blood. The CDR3 DNA is TGTGCCAGCACGAGGGAGCCCTTGAACACTGAAGCTTTCTTT. Protein sequence: CASTREPLNTEAFF. Using reference TRBV28 and TRBJ1-1 for the parts outside the CDR3, the full variable domain is DVKVTQSSRYLVKRTGEKVFLECVQDMDHENMFWYRQDPGLGLRLIYFSYDVKMKEKGDIPEGYSVSREKKERFSLILESASTNQTSMYLCASTREPLNTEAFFGQGTRLTVV.